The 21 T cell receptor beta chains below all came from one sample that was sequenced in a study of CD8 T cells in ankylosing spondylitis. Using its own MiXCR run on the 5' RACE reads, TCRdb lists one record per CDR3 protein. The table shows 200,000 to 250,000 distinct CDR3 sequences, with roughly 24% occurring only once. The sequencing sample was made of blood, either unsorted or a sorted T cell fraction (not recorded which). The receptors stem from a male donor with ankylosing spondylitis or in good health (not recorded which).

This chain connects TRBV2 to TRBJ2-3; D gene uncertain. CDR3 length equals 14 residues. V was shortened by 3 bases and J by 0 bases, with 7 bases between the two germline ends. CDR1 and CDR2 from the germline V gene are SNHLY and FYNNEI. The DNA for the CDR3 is TGTGCCAGCAGTGATAAATCTAGCACAGATACGCAGTATTTT. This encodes CASSDKSSTDTQYF.

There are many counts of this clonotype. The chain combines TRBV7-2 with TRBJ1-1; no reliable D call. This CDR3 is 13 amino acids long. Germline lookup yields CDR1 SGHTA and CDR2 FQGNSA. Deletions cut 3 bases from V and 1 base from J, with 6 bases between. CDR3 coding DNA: TGTGCCAGCAGCTTTTCCCAGAACACTGAAGCTTTCTTT. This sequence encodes CASSFSQNTEAFF.

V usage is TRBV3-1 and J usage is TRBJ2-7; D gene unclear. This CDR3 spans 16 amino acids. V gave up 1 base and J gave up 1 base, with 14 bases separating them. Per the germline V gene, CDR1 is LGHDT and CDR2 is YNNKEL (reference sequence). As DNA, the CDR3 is TGTGCCAGCAGCCAAGGACCCCCCACGCTTTCCTACGAGCAGTACTTC. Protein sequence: CASSQGPPTLSYEQYF.

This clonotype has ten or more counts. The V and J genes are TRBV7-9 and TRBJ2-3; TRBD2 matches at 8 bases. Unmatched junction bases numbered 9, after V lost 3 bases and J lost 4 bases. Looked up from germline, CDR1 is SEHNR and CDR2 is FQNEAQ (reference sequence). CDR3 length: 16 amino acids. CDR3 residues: CASSFKRETYPDTQYF. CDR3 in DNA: TGTGCCAGCAGCTTCAAGCGGGAGACCTACCCAGATACGCAGTATTTT.

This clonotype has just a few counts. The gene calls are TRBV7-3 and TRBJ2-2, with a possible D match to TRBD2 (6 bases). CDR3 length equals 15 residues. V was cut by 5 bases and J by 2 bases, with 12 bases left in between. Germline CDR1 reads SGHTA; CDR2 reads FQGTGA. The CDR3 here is CASSAGTFNTGELFF. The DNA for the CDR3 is TGTGCCAGCAGCGCTGGGACTTTTAACACCGGGGAGCTGTTTTTT.

Here the CDR3 DNA reads TGCGCCAGCAGCATCCAGGGGAGCATGAACACTGAAGCTTTCTTT. It translates to CASSIQGSMNTEAFF. The V gene is TRBV5-1, the J gene TRBJ1-1; D is perhaps TRBD1 (6 bases). CDR3 length: 15 residues. V was pared by 4 bases and J by 0 bases, with 13 bases between. Germline values: CDR1 SGHRS, CDR2 YFSETQ.

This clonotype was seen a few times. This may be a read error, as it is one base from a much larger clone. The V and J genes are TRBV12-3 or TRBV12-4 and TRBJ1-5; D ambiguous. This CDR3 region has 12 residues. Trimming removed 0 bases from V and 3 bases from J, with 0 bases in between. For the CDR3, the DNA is TGTGCCAGCAGTTTAGCCAATCAGCCCCAGCATTTT. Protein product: CASSLANQPQHF.

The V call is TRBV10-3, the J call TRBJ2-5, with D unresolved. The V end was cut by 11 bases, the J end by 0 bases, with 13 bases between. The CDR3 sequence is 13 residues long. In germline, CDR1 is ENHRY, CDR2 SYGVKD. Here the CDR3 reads CAVGTDYQETQYF. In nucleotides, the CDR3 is TGTGCCGTCGGCACAGATTACCAAGAGACCCAGTACTTC.

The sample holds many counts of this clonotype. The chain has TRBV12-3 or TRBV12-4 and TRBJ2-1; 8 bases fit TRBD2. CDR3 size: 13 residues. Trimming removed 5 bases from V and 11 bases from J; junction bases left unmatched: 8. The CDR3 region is CASSPGGGPQQFF. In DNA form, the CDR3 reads TGTGCCAGCAGTCCCGGCGGGGGGCCGCAGCAGTTCTTC.

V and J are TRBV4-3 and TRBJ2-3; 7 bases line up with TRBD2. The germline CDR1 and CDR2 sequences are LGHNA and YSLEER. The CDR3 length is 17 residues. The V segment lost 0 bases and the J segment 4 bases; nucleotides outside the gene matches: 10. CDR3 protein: CASSQDYSGAGADTQYF. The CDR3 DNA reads TGCGCCAGCAGCCAAGATTACTCCGGGGCGGGGGCAGATACGCAGTATTTT.

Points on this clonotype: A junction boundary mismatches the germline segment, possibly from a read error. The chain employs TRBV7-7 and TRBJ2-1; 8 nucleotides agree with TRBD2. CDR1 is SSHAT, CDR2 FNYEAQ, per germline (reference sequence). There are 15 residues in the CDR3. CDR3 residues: CASSPTGTRVNEQFF. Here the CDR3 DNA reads TGTGCTAGCAGCCCGACCGGGACTAGGGTCAATGAGCAGTTCTTC.

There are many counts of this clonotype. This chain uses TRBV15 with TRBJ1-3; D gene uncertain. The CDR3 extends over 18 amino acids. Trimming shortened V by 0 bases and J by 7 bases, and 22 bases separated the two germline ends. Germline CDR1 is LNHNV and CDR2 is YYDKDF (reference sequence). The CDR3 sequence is CATSRDRARGPRRNTIYF. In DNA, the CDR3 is TGTGCCACCAGCAGAGATCGCGCCCGAGGTCCTAGGAGGAACACCATATATTTT.

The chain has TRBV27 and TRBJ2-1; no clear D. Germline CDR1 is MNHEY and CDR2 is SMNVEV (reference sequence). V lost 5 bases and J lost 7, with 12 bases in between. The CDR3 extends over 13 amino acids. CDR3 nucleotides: TGTGCCAGCAGTCTCCGGATTTTAAATGAGCAGTTCTTC. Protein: CASSLRILNEQFF.

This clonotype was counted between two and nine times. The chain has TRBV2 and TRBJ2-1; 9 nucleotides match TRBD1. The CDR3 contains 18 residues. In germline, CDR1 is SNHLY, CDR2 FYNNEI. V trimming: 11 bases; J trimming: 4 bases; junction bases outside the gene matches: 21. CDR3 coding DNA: TGTGCCTTCACCCGGCCGTTCTTACCGGGACAGGGTTACAATGAGCAGTTCTTC. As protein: CAFTRPFLPGQGYNEQFF.

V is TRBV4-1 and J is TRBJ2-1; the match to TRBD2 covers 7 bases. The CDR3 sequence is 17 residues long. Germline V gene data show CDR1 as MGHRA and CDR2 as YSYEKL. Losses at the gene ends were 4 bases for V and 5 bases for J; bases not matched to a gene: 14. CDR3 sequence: CASSLQMGGGLDNEQFF. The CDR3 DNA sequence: TGCGCCAGCAGCCTGCAAATGGGGGGGGGGTTAGACAATGAGCAGTTCTTC.

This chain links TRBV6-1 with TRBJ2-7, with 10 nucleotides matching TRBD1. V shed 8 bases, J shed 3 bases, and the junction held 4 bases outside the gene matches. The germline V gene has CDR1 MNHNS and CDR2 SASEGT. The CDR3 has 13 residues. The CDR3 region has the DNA TGTGCCAGCTTGGGACAGGGGAGCTACGAGCAGTACTTC. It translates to CASLGQGSYEQYF.

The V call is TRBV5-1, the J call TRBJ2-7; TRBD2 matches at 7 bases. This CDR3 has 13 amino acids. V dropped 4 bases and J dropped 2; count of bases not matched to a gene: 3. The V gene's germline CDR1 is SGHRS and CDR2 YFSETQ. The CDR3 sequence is CASSRDYPYEQYF. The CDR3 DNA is TGCGCCAGCAGCCGGGACTACCCCTACGAGCAGTACTTC.

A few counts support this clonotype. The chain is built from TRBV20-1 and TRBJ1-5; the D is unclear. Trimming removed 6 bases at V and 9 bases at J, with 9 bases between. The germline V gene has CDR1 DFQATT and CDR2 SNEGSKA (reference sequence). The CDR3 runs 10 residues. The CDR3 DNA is TGCAGTGCCCAAGGTGGGCCCCAGCATTTT. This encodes CSAQGGPQHF.

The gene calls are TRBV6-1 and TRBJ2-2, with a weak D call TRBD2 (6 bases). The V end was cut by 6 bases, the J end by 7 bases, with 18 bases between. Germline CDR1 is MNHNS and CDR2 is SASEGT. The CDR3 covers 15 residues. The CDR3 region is CASRDRLGVFGELFF. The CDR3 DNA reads TGTGCCAGCAGGGATCGACTAGGGGTTTTCGGGGAGCTGTTTTTT.

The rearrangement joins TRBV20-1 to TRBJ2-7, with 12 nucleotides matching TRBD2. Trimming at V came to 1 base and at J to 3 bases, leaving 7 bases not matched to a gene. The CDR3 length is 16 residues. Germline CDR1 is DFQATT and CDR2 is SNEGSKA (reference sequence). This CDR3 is CSARGGLAGLSYEQYF. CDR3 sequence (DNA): TGCAGTGCTAGAGGAGGACTAGCGGGGTTGAGCTACGAGCAGTACTTC.

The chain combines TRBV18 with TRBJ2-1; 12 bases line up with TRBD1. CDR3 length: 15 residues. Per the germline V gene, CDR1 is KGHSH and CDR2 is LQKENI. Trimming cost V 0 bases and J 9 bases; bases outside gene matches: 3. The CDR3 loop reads CASSPPGQGATEQFF. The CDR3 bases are TGTGCCAGCTCACCACCGGGACAGGGGGCGACTGAGCAGTTCTTC.